This TCR beta chain was sequenced in a study of T cell responses to AZD1222 COVID-19 vaccine. The germline V gene encodes CDR1 SGDLS and CDR2 YYNGEE. CDR3 size: 15 residues. V lost 0 bases and J lost 6; bases outside the gene matches: 6. Data came from immunoSEQ multiplex PCR; TCRdb stores just in-frame clones and leaves some out. This sample has 140,000 to 150,000 clones, with approximately 90% found just once. The specimen comprised peripheral blood, sampled 28 days after the second AZD1222 dose. The TCR comes from an adult who received the AZD1222 COVID-19 vaccine. V gene TRBV9 combines with J gene TRBJ2-1; 7 positions match TRBD2. CDR3 protein: CASSVVSGGANEQFF. DNA for the CDR3: TGTGCCAGCAGCGTAGTTTCGGGGGGAGCCAATGAGCAGTTCTTC.